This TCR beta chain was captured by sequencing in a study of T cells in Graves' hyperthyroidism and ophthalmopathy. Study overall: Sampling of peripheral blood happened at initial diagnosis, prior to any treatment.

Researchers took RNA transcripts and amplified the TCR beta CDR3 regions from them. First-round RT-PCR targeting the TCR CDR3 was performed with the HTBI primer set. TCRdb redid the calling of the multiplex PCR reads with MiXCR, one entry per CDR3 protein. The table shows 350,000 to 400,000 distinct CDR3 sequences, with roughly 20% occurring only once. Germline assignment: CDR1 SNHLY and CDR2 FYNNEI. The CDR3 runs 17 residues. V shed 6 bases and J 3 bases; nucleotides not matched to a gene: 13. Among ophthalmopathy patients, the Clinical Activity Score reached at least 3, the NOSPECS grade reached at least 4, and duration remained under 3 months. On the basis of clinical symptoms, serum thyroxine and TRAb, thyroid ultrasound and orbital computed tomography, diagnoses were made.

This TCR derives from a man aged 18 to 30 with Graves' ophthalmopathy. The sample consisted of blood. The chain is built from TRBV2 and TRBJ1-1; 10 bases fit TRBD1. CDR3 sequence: CASSAHRDRGPHTEAFF. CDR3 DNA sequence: TGTGCCAGCAGCGCCCACCGGGACAGGGGCCCCCACACTGAAGCTTTCTTT.